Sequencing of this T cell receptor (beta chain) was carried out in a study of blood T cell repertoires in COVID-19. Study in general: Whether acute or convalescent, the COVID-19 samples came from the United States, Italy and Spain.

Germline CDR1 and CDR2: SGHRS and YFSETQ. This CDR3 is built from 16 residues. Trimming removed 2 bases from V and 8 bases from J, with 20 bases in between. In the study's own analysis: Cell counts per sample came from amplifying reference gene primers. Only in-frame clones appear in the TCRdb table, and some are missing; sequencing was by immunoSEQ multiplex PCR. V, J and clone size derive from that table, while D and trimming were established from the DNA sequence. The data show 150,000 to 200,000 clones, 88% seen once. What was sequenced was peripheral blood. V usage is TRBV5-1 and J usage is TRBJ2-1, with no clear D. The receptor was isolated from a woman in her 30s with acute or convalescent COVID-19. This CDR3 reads CASSLSRDSAPDEQFF. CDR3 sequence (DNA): TGCGCCAGCAGCTTATCCCGAGACTCGGCTCCAGATGAGCAGTTCTTC.